The rows below give T cell receptor beta chains drawn from one sample of a study of metastatic and nonmetastatic thyroid tumors. TCRdb reprocessed the PCR reads using MiXCR. The repertoire holds roughly 20,000 clones, with 10% to 12% as singletons. Material: blood. These receptors were taken from a female donor with papillary thyroid cancer or a benign thyroid nodule (not recorded which). Some clones in this sample may be carry-over from other donors' samples. Both conserved end residues are part of each CDR3. The order of the fields is clone size, D gene, V gene, J gene, CDR3 protein, CDR3 DNA. The D gene is left open where the match is weak. Rows give clone size only sometimes, using once, few, many, or a class for an expanded clone.

>-|TRBD1|TRBV6-1|TRBJ1-6
CASNLQGETNSPLHF
TGTGCCAGCAACCTTCAGGGGGAGACTAATTCACCCCTCCACTTT
>many|-|TRBV7-9|TRBJ2-1
CASSFGLSYNEQFF
TGTGCCAGCAGCTTTGGACTGTCCTACAATGAGCAGTTCTTC
>many|-|TRBV4-2|TRBJ2-3
CASSQERAGTDTQYF
TGTGCCAGCAGCCAAGAACGAGCTGGCACAGATACGCAGTATTTT
>many|-|TRBV3-1|TRBJ2-2
CASSQGVWGVETGELFF
TGTGCCAGCAGCCAAGGGGTATGGGGAGTGGAAACCGGGGAGCTGTTTTTT
>many|TRBD2|TRBV15|TRBJ2-6
CATSRLAGSGANVLTF
TGTGCCACCAGCAGACTAGCGGGAAGTGGGGCCAACGTCCTGACTTTC
>many|-|TRBV6-1|TRBJ1-1
CASRASTGQMNTEAFF
TGTGCCAGCAGAGCCTCGACGGGACAAATGAACACTGAAGCTTTCTTT
>many|-|TRBV10-3|TRBJ2-7
CAIRRDTDYEQYF
TGTGCCATCAGGAGGGACACAGACTACGAGCAGTACTTC
>many|-|TRBV10-3|TRBJ1-2
CAISERDQGYTF
TGTGCCATCAGTGAGAGGGATCAGGGCTACACCTTC
>many|TRBD1|TRBV4-1|TRBJ2-3
CASSQEGRQGADTQYF
TGCGCCAGCAGCCAAGAAGGGCGACAGGGGGCTGATACGCAGTATTTT
>-|TRBD1|TRBV18|TRBJ1-4
CASSSTGRVEKLFF
TGTGCCAGCTCATCGACAGGGAGGGTCGAAAAACTGTTTTTT
>-|TRBD2|TRBV11-2|TRBJ2-1
CASSFRGREGWHEQFF
TGTGCCAGCAGCTTCAGAGGGCGGGAGGGTTGGCATGAGCAGTTCTTC
>many|TRBD1|TRBV6-1|TRBJ2-5
CASSRDRFETQYF
TGTGCCAGCAGTAGGGACAGGTTTGAAACCCAGTACTTC
>-|TRBD2|TRBV2|TRBJ2-5
CASSESGTREETQYF
TGTGCCAGCAGTGAATCCGGGACTAGGGAAGAGACCCAGTACTTC
>many|-|TRBV4-1|TRBJ2-2
CASSQSVLHNTNTGELFF
TGCGCCAGCAGCCAAAGTGTTTTGCATAATACGAACACCGGGGAGCTGTTTTTT
>-|-|TRBV6-1|TRBJ1-6
CASSREDCNSSPLHF
TGTGCCAGCTCCCGGGAAGATTGCAATTCTTCACCCCTCCACTTT
>many|-|TRBV15|TRBJ2-5
CATSRGGGETQYF
TGTGCCACCAGCAGAGGGGGAGGAGAGACCCAGTACTTC
>many|-|TRBV11-1|TRBJ2-3
CASSPPRGNTDTQYF
TGTGCCAGCAGCCCCCCTCGGGGGAATACAGATACGCAGTATTTT
>many|-|TRBV29-1|TRBJ1-2
CSSSSEGYTF
TGCAGCTCCAGCTCGGAGGGCTACACCTTC
>many|-|TRBV18|TRBJ1-4
CASSPQGEKLFF
TGTGCCAGCTCACCACAGGGAGAAAAACTGTTTTTT
>-|-|TRBV6-1|TRBJ1-5
CASSVVTGTNQPQHF
TGTGCCAGCAGTGTTGTTACAGGCACCAATCAGCCCCAGCATTTT
>many|-|TRBV7-9|TRBJ2-7
CASSFAGSYEQYF
TGTGCCAGCAGCTTCGCGGGAAGCTACGAGCAGTACTTC
>many|TRBD1|TRBV6-2/TRBV6-3|TRBJ1-5
CASSYSSGTGDQPQHF
TGTGCCAGCAGTTATTCCTCCGGGACAGGTGATCAGCCCCAGCATTTT
>many|TRBD1|TRBV25-1|TRBJ2-5
CATIRQGQETQYF
TGTGCCACCATCCGACAGGGTCAGGAGACCCAGTACTTC